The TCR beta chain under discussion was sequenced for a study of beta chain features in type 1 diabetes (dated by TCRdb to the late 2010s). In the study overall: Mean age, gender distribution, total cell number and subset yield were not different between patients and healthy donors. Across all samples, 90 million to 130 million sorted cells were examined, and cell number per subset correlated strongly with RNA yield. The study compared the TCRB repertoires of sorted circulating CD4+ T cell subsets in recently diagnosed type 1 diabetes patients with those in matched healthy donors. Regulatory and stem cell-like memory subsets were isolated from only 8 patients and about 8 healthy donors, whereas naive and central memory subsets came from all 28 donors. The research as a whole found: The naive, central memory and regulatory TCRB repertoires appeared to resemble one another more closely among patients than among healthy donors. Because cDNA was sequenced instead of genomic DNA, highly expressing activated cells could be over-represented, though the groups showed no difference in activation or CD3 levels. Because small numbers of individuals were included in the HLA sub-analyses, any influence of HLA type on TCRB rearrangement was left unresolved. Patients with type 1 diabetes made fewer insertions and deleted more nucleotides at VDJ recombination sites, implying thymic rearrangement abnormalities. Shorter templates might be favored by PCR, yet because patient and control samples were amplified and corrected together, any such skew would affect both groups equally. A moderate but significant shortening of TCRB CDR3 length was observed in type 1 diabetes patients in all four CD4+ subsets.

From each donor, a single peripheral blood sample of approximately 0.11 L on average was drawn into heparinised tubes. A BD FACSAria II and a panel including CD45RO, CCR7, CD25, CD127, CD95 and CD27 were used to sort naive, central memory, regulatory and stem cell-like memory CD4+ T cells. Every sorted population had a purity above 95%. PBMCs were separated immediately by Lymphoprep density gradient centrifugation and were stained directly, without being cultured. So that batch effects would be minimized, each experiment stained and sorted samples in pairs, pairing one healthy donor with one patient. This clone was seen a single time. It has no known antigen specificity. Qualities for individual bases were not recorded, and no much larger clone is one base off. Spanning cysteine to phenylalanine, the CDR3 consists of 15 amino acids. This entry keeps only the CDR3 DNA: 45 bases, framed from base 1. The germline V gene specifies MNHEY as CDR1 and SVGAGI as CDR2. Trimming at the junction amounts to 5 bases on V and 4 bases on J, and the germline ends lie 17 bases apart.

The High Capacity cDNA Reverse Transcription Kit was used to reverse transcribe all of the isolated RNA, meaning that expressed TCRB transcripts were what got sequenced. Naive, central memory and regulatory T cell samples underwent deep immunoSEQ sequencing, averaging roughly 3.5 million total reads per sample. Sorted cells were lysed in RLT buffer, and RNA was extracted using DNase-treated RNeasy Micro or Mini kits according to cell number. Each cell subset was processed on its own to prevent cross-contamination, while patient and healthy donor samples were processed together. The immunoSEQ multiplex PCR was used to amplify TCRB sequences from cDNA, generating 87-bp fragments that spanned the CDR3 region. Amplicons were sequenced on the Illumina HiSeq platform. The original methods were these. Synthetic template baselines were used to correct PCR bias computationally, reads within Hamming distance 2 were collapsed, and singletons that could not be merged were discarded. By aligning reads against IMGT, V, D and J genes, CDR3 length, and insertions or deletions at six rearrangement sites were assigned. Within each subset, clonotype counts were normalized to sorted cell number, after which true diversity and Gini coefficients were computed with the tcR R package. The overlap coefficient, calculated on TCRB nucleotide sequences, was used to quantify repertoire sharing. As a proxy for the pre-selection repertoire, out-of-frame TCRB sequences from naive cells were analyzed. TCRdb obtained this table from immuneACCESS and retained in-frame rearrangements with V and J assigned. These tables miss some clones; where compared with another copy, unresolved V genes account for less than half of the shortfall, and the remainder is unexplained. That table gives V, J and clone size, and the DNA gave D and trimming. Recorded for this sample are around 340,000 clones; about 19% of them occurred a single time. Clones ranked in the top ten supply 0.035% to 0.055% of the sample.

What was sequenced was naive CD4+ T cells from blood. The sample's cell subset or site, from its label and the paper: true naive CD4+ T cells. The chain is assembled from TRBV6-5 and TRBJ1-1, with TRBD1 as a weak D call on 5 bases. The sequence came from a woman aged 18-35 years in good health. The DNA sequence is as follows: TGTGCCAGCAGTCGGAGTCAGGGAATGTTCACTGAAGCTTTCTTT. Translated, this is CASSRSQGMFTEAFF.